One and the same sample provided the 16 T cell receptor beta chains below, sequenced in a study of human T cells and chemical hapten exposure. TCRdb re-called the RACE reads through MiXCR, storing one row per CDR3 protein. Here the sample spans approximately 110,000 distinct CDR3 sequences, less than 35% being singletons. Time point of the sample: patch test 3, about 24 weeks after DPC sensitization. Treatment in this sample: therapeutic diphenylcyclopropenone sensitization with weekly scalp DPC. The sequencing used whole blood, collected in connection with sensitization to the hapten diphenylcyclopropenone (DPC). These receptors all come from a man aged 35 to 55 with alopecia areata. Some clones in this sample may be carry-over from other donors' samples.

This clonotype has just a few counts. The chain couples TRBV2 to TRBJ1-1; D is unresolved. Trimming shortened V by 7 bases and J by 7 bases, and 10 bases separated the two germline ends. The germline V gene has CDR1 SNHLY and CDR2 FYNNEI. The CDR3 has 11 amino acids. The CDR3: CASMPLNEAFF. In DNA, the CDR3 is TGTGCCAGCATGCCACTAAATGAAGCTTTCTTT.

This clonotype was picked up a small number of times. The gene calls are TRBV6-6 and TRBJ2-5; D is perhaps TRBD2 (5 bases). This CDR3 is built from 13 residues. Germline V gives CDR1 MNHNY, CDR2 SVGAGI (reference sequence). Trimming left V 7 bases short and J 5 bases short, with 14 bases between. DNA of the CDR3: TGTGCCAGCACCGTTGGAGGCGAGGAGACCCAGTACTTC. Its protein is CASTVGGEETQYF.

The CDR3 bases are TGCGCCAGCAGTGCCGGGACTAGCAACCAAGAGACCCAGTACTTC. Translating it yields CASSAGTSNQETQYF. The chain couples TRBV10-2 to TRBJ2-5; TRBD2 matches 9 bases. Germline V gene lookup returns CDR1 WSHSY and CDR2 SAAADI. V shed 4 bases and J 0 bases; nucleotides not matched to a gene: 3. This CDR3 is 15 amino acids long.

The chain is built from TRBV12-3 or TRBV12-4 and TRBJ2-3, with a tentative D call TRBD1 (5 bases). V shed 5 bases and J shed 4 bases, with 10 bases lying between them. The CDR3 has 13 residues. CDR3 loop: CASSTWGADTQYF. As DNA, the CDR3 is TGTGCCAGCAGTACTTGGGGCGCAGATACGCAGTATTTT.

The chain employs TRBV6-2 or TRBV6-3 and TRBJ2-3; 14 bases fit TRBD2. The CDR3 has 18 residues. Germline CDR1 is MNHEY and CDR2 is SVGEGT. The ends lost 5 bases at V and 3 bases at J; junction bases unmatched: 10. The CDR3 spells CASSTGTSGSRITDTQYF. CDR3 DNA: TGTGCCAGCAGTACGGGGACTAGCGGGAGTCGGATAACAGATACGCAGTATTTT.

This clonotype has more than one count but fewer than ten. This sequence joins TRBV20-1 and TRBJ1-1; no reliable D call. This CDR3 spans 11 amino acids. Germline CDR1 DFQATT, CDR2 SNEGSKA (reference sequence). V shed 4 bases and J shed 0 bases, with 3 bases lying between them. The CDR3 nucleotides read TGCAGTGCTATGGTGAACACTGAAGCTTTCTTT. Encoded protein: CSAMVNTEAFF.

The V and J genes are TRBV12-3 or TRBV12-4 and TRBJ1-5; D may be TRBD1 (5 bases). Between the trimmed V and J ends, which lost 1 base and 0 bases, there was a span of 10 bases. The CDR3 extends over 16 amino acids. In nucleotides, the CDR3 is TGTGCCAGCAGTTTAGGCAGGGAGTATAGCAATCAGCCCCAGCATTTT. It specifies CASSLGREYSNQPQHF.

The chain has TRBV6-1 and TRBJ2-7; 8 nucleotides line up with TRBD2. From germline, CDR1 is MNHNS and CDR2 SASEGT. This CDR3 is 12 amino acids long. J lost 2 bases, V lost 8 bases, and 2 bases had no gene match. CDR3 residues: CASPAGAYEQYF. The CDR3 DNA reads as TGTGCCAGCCCAGCGGGAGCCTACGAGCAGTACTTC.

The genes are TRBV12-3 or TRBV12-4 and TRBJ2-5; D possibly matches TRBD1 or TRBD2 (5 bases each). This CDR3 comprises 13 residues. V lost 6 bases, J lost 6 bases, and 14 bases lay in between. The CDR3 protein is CASRSGQGQTQYF. The CDR3 coding sequence is TGTGCCAGCAGGTCGGGGCAGGGACAGACCCAGTACTTC.

The rearrangement uses TRBV3-1 and TRBJ2-7, with 16 bases fitting TRBD2. Losses at the gene ends were 4 bases for V and 6 bases for J; bases not matched to a gene: 3. Looked up from germline, CDR1 is LGHDT and CDR2 is YNNKEL (reference sequence). The CDR3 contains 15 residues. CDR3 nucleotide sequence: TGTGCCAGCAGCCGGGGACTAGCGGGAGGGTTCGAGCAGTACGTC. This sequence encodes CASSRGLAGGFEQYV.

The chain uses TRBV6-2 or TRBV6-3 and TRBJ2-1, with 7 bases lining up with TRBD2. This CDR3 region has 18 residues. Germline V gene data show CDR1 as MNHEY and CDR2 as SVGEGT. The J segment lost 9 bases and the V segment lost 3 bases, leaving 20 bases of the junction unmatched. The CDR3 DNA sequence: TGTGCCAGCAGTTATAATTCTGGAGGCGGGACTACTTTGAGTGAGCAGTTCTTC. Translating it yields CASSYNSGGGTTLSEQFF.

This clonotype was seen at least ten times. The chain recombines TRBV6-5 with TRBJ2-7, with 14 bases that match TRBD2. V shed 5 bases, J shed 0 bases, and the junction held 6 bases outside the gene matches. CDR3 length equals 17 residues. Germline V lookup: CDR1 MNHEY, CDR2 SVGAGI. Written as DNA, the CDR3 is TGTGCCAGCAGTCGACTAGCGGGAGGGCCCAGCTCCTACGAGCAGTACTTC. Residues: CASSRLAGGPSSYEQYF.

The chain has TRBV27 and TRBJ1-1; no clear D. Germline lookup yields CDR1 MNHEY and CDR2 SMNVEV (reference sequence). Trimming stripped 3 bases from V and 6 bases from J, with 8 bases between. This CDR3 contains 12 residues. CDR3 DNA: TGTGCCAGCAGTTTCGCGGGCGCTGAAGCTTTCTTT. Its translation is CASSFAGAEAFF.

This clonotype was seen a single time. Here the CDR3 reads CVSSYSETNYEQYV. CDR3 sequence (DNA): TGTGTCAGCAGTTACTCTGAGACTAACTACGAGCAGTACGTC. This chain uses TRBV6-2 or TRBV6-3 with TRBJ2-7, with TRBD2 as a possible D gene (5 bases). CDR3 length: 14 amino acids. Germline-derived CDR1 and CDR2 are MNHEY and SVGEGT.

The chain has TRBV7-8 and TRBJ1-1; 8 bases map to TRBD1. The ends lost 5 bases at V and 5 bases at J; junction bases unmatched: 4. The CDR3 loop spans 13 amino acids. Germline V gene data show CDR1 as SGHVS and CDR2 as FQNEAQ. The CDR3 loop reads CASSTTGATEAFF. The CDR3 nucleotides are TGTGCCAGCAGCACGACAGGGGCGACTGAAGCTTTCTTT. The complete variable domain, with remaining parts taken from reference TRBV7-8 and TRBJ1-1, reads GAGVSQSPRYKVAKRGQDVALRCDPISGHVSLFWYQQALGQGPEFLTYFQNEAQLDKSGLPSDRFFAERPEGSVSTLKIQRTQQEDSAVYLCASSTTGATEAFFGQGTRLTVV.

This clonotype was counted a few times. The chain employs TRBV12-3 or TRBV12-4 and TRBJ2-1; weak D call: TRBD1 (6 bases). The CDR3 length is 17 residues. V was clipped by 3 bases and J by 9 bases, with 24 bases between them. CDR3 in amino acids: CASSLPFRTGNRGEQFF. The CDR3 nucleotides are TGTGCCAGCAGTTTGCCCTTCAGAACAGGGAATCGCGGTGAGCAGTTCTTC.